A single sample gave rise to the 23 T cell receptor beta chains below, sequenced in a study of T cells in Graves' hyperthyroidism and ophthalmopathy. Using RNA transcripts as the source, TCR beta CDR3 regions were amplified. Researchers ran a first-round RT-PCR on the TCR CDR3 using the HTBI primer set. TCRdb redid the calling of the multiplex PCR reads with MiXCR, one entry per CDR3 protein. The sample shows about 280,000 distinct CDR3 sequences, less than 30% of them seen only once. Input material: blood. The source is a man aged 40-50 years with Graves' hyperthyroidism that later progressed to Graves' ophthalmopathy.

This rearrangement joins TRBV7-8 to TRBJ2-5, with 7 nucleotides matching TRBD2. Per germline, CDR1 SGHVS and CDR2 FQNEAQ. After removal of 0 bases from V and 5 bases from J, the junction contained 6 bases not matched to a gene. The CDR3 consists of 15 residues. The DNA for the CDR3 is TGTGCCAGCAGCTTAGCTAGCGGGCCGACCGAGACCCAGTACTTC. This encodes CASSLASGPTETQYF.

This clonotype was observed a few times. The rearrangement joins TRBV11-2 to TRBJ2-7, with D possibly being TRBD1 (6 bases). Trimming took off 6 bases at V and 6 bases at J, with 15 bases between the two ends. CDR1 and CDR2 from the germline V gene are SGHAT and FQNNGV. The CDR3 runs to 13 residues. Written as DNA, the CDR3 is TGTGCCAGCAGTTTGGATCAGGGGACCGAGCAGTACTTC. This codes for CASSLDQGTEQYF. Variable domain in full (rest from reference TRBV11-2 and TRBJ2-7): EAGVAQSPRYKIIEKRQSVAFWCNPISGHATLYWYQQILGQGPKLLIQFQNNGVVDDSQLPKDRFSAERLKGVDSTLKIQPAKLEDSAVYLCASSLDQGTEQYFGPGTRLTVT.

This clonotype was seen more than once but under ten times. The chain carries TRBV25-1 and TRBJ2-5; 10 positions agree with TRBD2. Germline CDR1 MGHDK, CDR2 SYGVNS. This CDR3 has 18 residues. The trim removed 6 bases at V and 5 bases at J, leaving 18 bases unmatched. The CDR3, as DNA: TGTGCCAGCAGCCTACGGGATAGCGGGAGGCCCGGCCGGGAGACCCAGTACTTC. This gives the protein CASSLRDSGRPGRETQYF.

Many counts were recorded for this clonotype. The gene calls are TRBV6-5 and TRBJ2-7, with D hard to call. This CDR3 comprises 17 residues. The V gene lost 4 bases and the J gene lost 0 bases, with 19 bases spanning the gap. Per the germline V gene, CDR1 is MNHEY and CDR2 is SVGAGI. The CDR3 is CASSFHVLPLGSYEQYF. CDR3 coding DNA: TGTGCCAGCAGTTTCCACGTCCTGCCCTTGGGCTCCTACGAGCAGTACTTC.

This clonotype was observed at least ten times. V is TRBV2 and J is TRBJ2-7, with 8 bases that match TRBD1. The V gene end was trimmed by 6 bases and the J gene end by 2 bases; junction bases not matched to a gene: 6. The CDR3 contains 14 residues. In germline, CDR1 is SNHLY, CDR2 FYNNEI. The CDR3 here is CASSRGRGAYEQYF. CDR3 DNA: TGTGCCAGCAGCAGGGGGCGCGGGGCCTACGAGCAGTACTTC.

This clonotype was detected ten times or more. The chain joins TRBV20-1 to TRBJ1-1; D uncertain. V was trimmed by 6 bases and J by 3 bases, leaving 11 bases between them. The germline CDR1 and CDR2 sequences are DFQATT and SNEGSKA (reference sequence). There are 12 residues in the CDR3. CDR3 protein: CSAYDTDTEAFF. CDR3 DNA sequence: TGCAGTGCCTACGATACGGACACTGAAGCTTTCTTT.

Many counts were recorded for this clonotype. V gene TRBV5-1 combines with J gene TRBJ2-5; D is possibly TRBD1 (6 bases). Germline assignment: CDR1 SGHRS and CDR2 YFSETQ. V gave up 2 bases and J gave up 1 base, with 9 bases separating them. The CDR3 runs to 14 residues. CDR3 coding DNA: TGCGCCAGCAGCTTACCGACAGGCCAAGAGACCCAGTACTTC. Protein product: CASSLPTGQETQYF. Full variable domain (missing parts from reference TRBV5-1 and TRBJ2-5): KAGVTQTPRYLIKTRGQQVTLSCSPISGHRSVSWYQQTPGQGLQFLFEYFSETQRNKGNFPGRFSGRQFSNSRSEMNVSTLELGDSALYLCASSLPTGQETQYFGPGTRLLVL.

The chain links TRBV27 to TRBJ1-2, with D possibly being TRBD1 (6 bases). The CDR3 extends over 15 amino acids. The germline V gene has CDR1 MNHEY and CDR2 SMNVEV (reference sequence). V was pared by 6 bases and J by 5 bases, with 19 bases between. CDR3 sequence: CASRITGTTSYGYTF. CDR3 bases: TGTGCCAGCAGGATTACCGGGACAACTAGTTATGGCTACACCTTC.

In its sample, this clonotype was seen many times. This chain joins TRBV11-2 and TRBJ1-5; D remains unclear. V was clipped by 0 bases and J by 7 bases, with 10 bases between them. This CDR3 has 14 amino acids. The germline V gene encodes CDR1 SGHAT and CDR2 FQNNGV. The CDR3 DNA follows: TGTGCCAGCAGCTTAGATACGGGGTGGCAGCCCCAGCATTTT. Encoded protein: CASSLDTGWQPQHF. Based on the CDR3 plus reference TRBV11-2 and TRBJ1-5, the full variable domain is EAGVAQSPRYKIIEKRQSVAFWCNPISGHATLYWYQQILGQGPKLLIQFQNNGVVDDSQLPKDRFSAERLKGVDSTLKIQPAKLEDSAVYLCASSLDTGWQPQHFGDGTRLSIL.

Here the CDR3 reads CASSLFRGSNQPQHF. The CDR3 DNA is TGTGCCAGCTCTCTCTTTCGGGGAAGCAATCAGCCCCAGCATTTT. The J gene is TRBJ1-5, the V gene TRBV27; D gene ambiguous. CDR3 length equals 15 residues. CDR1 MNHEY and CDR2 SMNVEV come from the germline V gene (reference sequence). V was cut by 8 bases and J by 1 base, with 15 bases left in between.

This clonotype came up a few times. The chain links TRBV20-1 to TRBJ1-2; 11 bases agree with TRBD1. The V gene's germline CDR1 is DFQATT and CDR2 SNEGSKA (reference sequence). This CDR3 contains 12 residues. V shed 6 bases, J shed 8 bases, and the junction held 5 bases outside the gene matches. The CDR3 sequence is CSAPRTGGGYTF. The CDR3 nucleotides are TGCAGTGCCCCTCGGACAGGGGGCGGCTACACCTTC.

The chain is built from TRBV10-3 and TRBJ2-7; 8 bases are shared with TRBD2. Looked up from germline, CDR1 is ENHRY and CDR2 is SYGVKD. The J segment lost 2 bases and the V segment lost 9 bases, leaving 3 bases of the junction unmatched. The CDR3 is 12 amino acids. The CDR3 spells CAISGITYEQYF. As DNA, the CDR3 is TGTGCCATTAGCGGGATTACCTACGAGCAGTACTTC.

The rearrangement links TRBV6-1 to TRBJ2-7, with D perhaps matching TRBD1 (6 bases). Germline CDR1 and CDR2: MNHNS and SASEGT. CDR3 size: 13 residues. The V end was cut by 7 bases, the J end by 1 base, with 11 bases between. CDR3 sequence: CASNPDSSYEQYF. The CDR3 nucleotides are TGTGCCAGCAACCCGGACAGTTCCTACGAGCAGTACTTC.

This clonotype was seen a few times. J is TRBJ2-2 and V is TRBV7-9; D gene uncertain. Germline V lookup: CDR1 SEHNR, CDR2 FQNEAQ (reference sequence). Deletions cut 1 base from V and 2 bases from J, with 8 bases between. The CDR3 runs 15 residues. CDR3 loop: CASSLGGSNTGELFF. CDR3 bases: TGTGCCAGCAGCTTAGGAGGTAGTAACACCGGGGAGCTGTTTTTT. Combining the CDR3 with reference TRBV7-9 and TRBJ2-2 gives the whole variable domain DTGVSQNPRHKITKRGQNVTFRCDPISEHNRLYWYRQTLGQGPEFLTYFQNEAQLEKSRLLSDRFSAERPKGSFSTLEIQRTEQGDSAMYLCASSLGGSNTGELFFGEGSRLTVL.

This chain uses TRBV29-1 with TRBJ2-5, with TRBD2 as a possible D gene (6 bases). Germline V gene sequence: CDR1 SQVTM, CDR2 ANQGSEA. Deletions cut 7 bases from V and 5 bases from J, with 11 bases between. The CDR3 is made up of 11 amino acids. The chain's CDR3 is CSGGDRETQYF. The CDR3 DNA reads as TGCAGCGGGGGGGATAGGGAGACCCAGTACTTC.

This clonotype was seen many times. The rearrangement uses TRBV15 and TRBJ2-7; tentatively, D is TRBD1 (5 bases). The CDR3 length is 15 residues. Trimming pared 2 bases from V and 5 bases from J, leaving 16 bases between. Germline CDR1 and CDR2: LNHNV and YYDKDF (reference sequence). The chain's CDR3 is CATSRLGTGSNEQYF. The CDR3 coding sequence is TGTGCCACCAGCAGACTAGGTACAGGTTCCAACGAGCAGTACTTC.

This clonotype was observed many times. This chain links TRBV12-3 or TRBV12-4 with TRBJ2-5; D unresolved. This CDR3 region has 14 residues. Trimming stripped 6 bases from V and 0 bases from J, with 11 bases between. CDR3 coding DNA: TGTGCCAGCAGCCCTGGGCTAGACCAAGAGACCCAGTACTTC. This encodes CASSPGLDQETQYF.

DNA of the CDR3: TGTGCCAGCAGCCAGCAGTCAGCACTCGAGCAGTACTTC. As protein: CASSQQSALEQYF. The chain uses TRBV6-1 and TRBJ2-7; D call uncertain. The CDR3 consists of 13 residues. Trimming left V 6 bases short and J 6 bases short, with 15 bases between. The germline CDR1 and CDR2 sequences are MNHNS and SASEGT.

This clonotype was seen many times. The rearrangement links TRBV25-1 to TRBJ1-2, with 9 bases matching TRBD1. Trimming took 4 bases from V and 8 from J; bases not matched to a gene: 8. CDR3 size: 14 residues. Germline lookup yields CDR1 MGHDK and CDR2 SYGVNS. Written as DNA, the CDR3 is TGTGCCAGCAGTGGTACTACAGGGGGCAAAGGCTACACCTTC. Its translation: CASSGTTGGKGYTF.

This clonotype was picked up many times. The genes are TRBV6-5 and TRBJ2-7; a weak D match, TRBD2 (5 bases). This CDR3 spans 14 amino acids. V dropped 0 bases and J dropped 6 bases, with 12 bases sitting between them. CDR1 and CDR2 from the germline V gene are MNHEY and SVGAGI. The CDR3 loop reads CASSYSSLATEQYF. The CDR3 nucleotides are TGTGCCAGCAGTTACTCGAGTCTAGCTACCGAGCAGTACTTC.

The gene calls are TRBV12-3 or TRBV12-4 and TRBJ2-7; 7 positions agree with TRBD1. With V trimmed by 8 bases and J by 4 bases, 8 bases remained unmatched. CDR3 length: 13 residues. The CDR3 protein is CASAQGTSYEQYF. In nucleotides, the CDR3 is TGTGCCAGCGCACAGGGGACCTCATACGAGCAGTACTTC.

The chain links TRBV27 to TRBJ2-4; no clear D gene. V was trimmed by 5 bases and J by 11 bases, leaving 7 bases between them. The CDR3 loop spans 10 amino acids. Germline-derived CDR1 and CDR2 are MNHEY and SMNVEV (reference sequence). Written as DNA, the CDR3 is TGTGCCAGCAGTCCGGAACTTCAGTACTTC. It encodes CASSPELQYF.

This chain uses TRBV28 with TRBJ2-7; 7 bases agree with TRBD2. Germline V gene lookup returns CDR1 MDHEN and CDR2 SYDVKM. There are 14 residues in the CDR3. The V and J ends lost 4 bases and 3 bases, in that order; junction bases with no gene match: 6. As DNA, the CDR3 is TGTGCCAGCAGTTCGGGACTAAGGCGCTACGAGCAGTACTTC. It encodes CASSSGLRRYEQYF.